Listed below are T cell receptor beta chains from one sample, sequenced in a study of T cells in localized non-small cell lung cancer. Data came from immunoSEQ multiplex PCR; TCRdb stores just in-frame clones and leaves some out. Of some 33,000 clones listed, about four fifths are singletons. Sequenced here: peripheral blood, sampled before any cancer treatment. The source of these receptors is a male donor older than 55 with stage III squamous cell lung carcinoma. Both conserved end residues are part of each CDR3. Each record gives: J gene, clone size, D gene, V gene, CDR3 protein, CDR3 DNA. A D gene is named only where the DNA matches it firmly. Size is omitted from some rows. Given values are once, few, many or a class for expanded clones.

j_call: TRBJ2-1; clone_size: .; d_call: .; v_call: TRBV28; cdr3_aa: CASLSVWKGSNEQFF; cdr3_nt: TGTGCCAGCCTCTCGGTGTGGAAGGGGTCCAATGAGCAGTTCTTC
j_call: TRBJ2-1; clone_size: .; d_call: .; v_call: TRBV12-5; cdr3_aa: CASGSGYYNEQFF; cdr3_nt: TGTGCTAGTGGTAGCGGTTACTACAATGAGCAGTTCTTC
j_call: TRBJ2-1; clone_size: .; d_call: .; v_call: TRBV27; cdr3_aa: CASSPRVGNEQFF; cdr3_nt: TGTGCCAGCAGTCCTAGGGTCGGCAATGAGCAGTTCTTC
j_call: TRBJ1-1; clone_size: .; d_call: TRBD1; v_call: TRBV6-1; cdr3_aa: CASREYRDRAAEAFF; cdr3_nt: TGTGCCAGCAGGGAATACCGGGACAGGGCCGCTGAAGCTTTCTTT
j_call: TRBJ2-7; clone_size: .; d_call: .; v_call: TRBV5-4; cdr3_aa: CASSLALEQYF; cdr3_nt: TGTGCCAGCAGCTTGGCCCTCGAGCAGTACTTC
j_call: TRBJ1-1; clone_size: few; d_call: .; v_call: TRBV2; cdr3_aa: CASAPGAGTEAFF; cdr3_nt: TGTGCCAGCGCTCCAGGGGCCGGCACTGAAGCTTTCTTT
j_call: TRBJ2-5; clone_size: .; d_call: .; v_call: TRBV10-3; cdr3_aa: CAISAPGAAETQYF; cdr3_nt: TGTGCCATCAGTGCCCCGGGGGCGGCCGAGACCCAGTACTTC
j_call: TRBJ1-2; clone_size: .; d_call: TRBD1; v_call: TRBV6-6; cdr3_aa: CASSYGQGAGYTF; cdr3_nt: TGTGCCAGCAGTTACGGGCAGGGGGCTGGCTACACCTTC
j_call: TRBJ1-6; clone_size: few; d_call: .; v_call: TRBV7-2; cdr3_aa: CASSFERGASPLHF; cdr3_nt: TGTGCCAGCAGCTTCGAGAGGGGGGCTTCACCCCTCCACTTT
j_call: TRBJ1-2; clone_size: .; d_call: .; v_call: TRBV10-3; cdr3_aa: CAISELGQYPNYGYTF; cdr3_nt: TGTGCCATCAGTGAGTTGGGGCAGTACCCAAACTATGGCTACACCTTC
j_call: TRBJ2-3; clone_size: .; d_call: TRBD2; v_call: TRBV4-1; cdr3_aa: CASSQEKRGGSDTQYF; cdr3_nt: TGCGCCAGCAGCCAAGAAAAGCGGGGGGGATCAGATACGCAGTATTTT
j_call: TRBJ2-7; clone_size: .; d_call: .; v_call: TRBV18; cdr3_aa: CASSPPGRVRGEQYF; cdr3_nt: TGTGCCAGCTCACCACCAGGAAGGGTCCGGGGAGAGCAGTACTTC
j_call: TRBJ2-3; clone_size: .; d_call: .; v_call: TRBV9; cdr3_aa: CASSVEGVWGTDTQYF; cdr3_nt: TGTGCCAGCAGCGTAGAGGGGGTGTGGGGCACAGATACGCAGTATTTT
j_call: TRBJ1-2; clone_size: .; d_call: .; v_call: TRBV5-5; cdr3_aa: CASSFFQGSNYGYTF; cdr3_nt: TGTGCCAGCAGCTTCTTCCAAGGGTCTAACTATGGCTACACCTTC
j_call: TRBJ2-7; clone_size: .; d_call: .; v_call: TRBV6-5; cdr3_aa: CASSYRLYHEQYF; cdr3_nt: TGTGCCAGCAGTTATAGGTTGTATCACGAGCAGTACTTC
j_call: TRBJ1-1; clone_size: .; d_call: .; v_call: TRBV18; cdr3_aa: CASSPPVTEAFF; cdr3_nt: TGTGCCAGCTCACCACCAGTCACTGAAGCTTTCTTT
j_call: TRBJ1-6; clone_size: .; d_call: .; v_call: TRBV9; cdr3_aa: CASYDGDGLPLHF; cdr3_nt: TGTGCCAGTTACGACGGCGACGGCCTACCCCTCCACTTT
j_call: TRBJ1-1; clone_size: .; d_call: .; v_call: TRBV2; cdr3_aa: CASKNNRELTEAFF; cdr3_nt: TGTGCCAGCAAGAACAACAGGGAACTCACTGAAGCTTTCTTT
j_call: TRBJ2-6; clone_size: .; d_call: .; v_call: TRBV27; cdr3_aa: CASSLKSGANVLTF; cdr3_nt: TGTGCCAGCAGTTTGAAGTCTGGGGCCAACGTCCTGACTTTC
j_call: TRBJ2-7; clone_size: few; d_call: .; v_call: TRBV5-5; cdr3_aa: CASSQVDNSYEQYF; cdr3_nt: TGTGCCAGCAGTCAAGTCGACAACTCCTACGAGCAGTACTTC
j_call: TRBJ2-7; clone_size: .; d_call: TRBD1; v_call: TRBV9; cdr3_aa: CASSQGGDEQYF; cdr3_nt: TGTGCCAGCAGCCAAGGGGGCGACGAGCAGTACTTC
j_call: TRBJ1-5; clone_size: .; d_call: .; v_call: TRBV27; cdr3_aa: CASSSRTADQPQHF; cdr3_nt: TGTGCCAGCAGTTCGAGGACAGCAGATCAGCCCCAGCATTTT
j_call: TRBJ1-1; clone_size: once; d_call: TRBD1; v_call: TRBV7-2; cdr3_aa: CASSFQQGRNTEAFF; cdr3_nt: TGTGCCAGCAGCTTCCAACAGGGGCGGAACACTGAAGCTTTCTTT
j_call: TRBJ2-7; clone_size: few; d_call: TRBD2; v_call: TRBV10-3; cdr3_aa: CAISVVAGAYEQYF; cdr3_nt: TGTGCCATCAGTGTGGTAGCGGGGGCCTACGAGCAGTACTTC
j_call: TRBJ2-5; clone_size: .; d_call: .; v_call: TRBV19; cdr3_aa: CASSVRETQYF; cdr3_nt: TGTGCCAGTAGTGTTAGAGAGACCCAGTACTTC
j_call: TRBJ2-1; clone_size: .; d_call: .; v_call: TRBV11-2; cdr3_aa: CASTPTSWDEQFF; cdr3_nt: TGTGCCAGCACCCCGACTAGTTGGGATGAGCAGTTCTTC
j_call: TRBJ1-4; clone_size: .; d_call: .; v_call: TRBV4-3; cdr3_aa: CASSQDLRLEYEKLFF; cdr3_nt: TGCGCCAGCAGCCAAGATTTGCGGCTGGAGTATGAAAAACTGTTTTTT
j_call: TRBJ1-2; clone_size: few; d_call: .; v_call: TRBV7-9; cdr3_aa: CASSLLAGRNYGYTF; cdr3_nt: TGTGCCAGCAGCTTACTCGCAGGTCGTAATTATGGCTACACCTTC
j_call: TRBJ1-1; clone_size: few; d_call: .; v_call: TRBV11-1; cdr3_aa: CASRIPGNTEAFF; cdr3_nt: TGTGCCAGCAGGATACCAGGAAACACTGAAGCTTTCTTT
j_call: TRBJ1-2; clone_size: .; d_call: .; v_call: TRBV28; cdr3_aa: CASSLSVTNYGYTF; cdr3_nt: TGTGCCAGCAGTTTATCAGTCACTAACTATGGCTACACCTTC
j_call: TRBJ2-7; clone_size: .; d_call: TRBD1; v_call: TRBV19; cdr3_aa: CASRRDRGSYEQYF; cdr3_nt: TGTGCCAGTAGACGGGACAGGGGGTCCTACGAGCAGTACTTC
j_call: TRBJ2-1; clone_size: few; d_call: TRBD2; v_call: TRBV9; cdr3_aa: CASSSPSGSLVDEQFF; cdr3_nt: TGTGCCAGCAGCTCACCTAGCGGGAGTTTAGTCGATGAGCAGTTCTTC
j_call: TRBJ1-2; clone_size: .; d_call: .; v_call: TRBV21-1; cdr3_aa: CASSKARQGIYGYTF; cdr3_nt: TGTGCCAGCAGCAAAGCGCGCCAGGGGATCTATGGCTACACCTTC
j_call: TRBJ1-1; clone_size: .; d_call: .; v_call: TRBV11-3; cdr3_aa: CASSLETGKAFF; cdr3_nt: TGTGCCAGCAGCTTAGAAACGGGTAAAGCTTTCTTT
j_call: TRBJ1-5; clone_size: .; d_call: .; v_call: TRBV7-8; cdr3_aa: CASSLRSGNQPQHF; cdr3_nt: TGTGCCAGCAGCCTGCGGTCGGGAAATCAGCCCCAGCATTTT
j_call: TRBJ2-1; clone_size: .; d_call: .; v_call: TRBV6-5; cdr3_aa: CASSETIISLNEQFF; cdr3_nt: TGTGCCAGCAGCGAAACTATTATCTCGCTCAATGAGCAGTTCTTC
j_call: TRBJ2-2; clone_size: few; d_call: .; v_call: TRBV19; cdr3_aa: CASTGTVGAGELFF; cdr3_nt: TGTGCCAGTACCGGGACGGTCGGCGCCGGGGAGCTGTTTTTT
j_call: TRBJ1-2; clone_size: .; d_call: .; v_call: TRBV6-5; cdr3_aa: CASSYSNRNYYGYTF; cdr3_nt: TGTGCCAGCAGTTACTCCAACAGGAACTACTATGGCTACACCTTC
j_call: TRBJ2-1; clone_size: .; d_call: .; v_call: TRBV18; cdr3_aa: CASSPQRGYNEQFF; cdr3_nt: TGTGCCAGCTCACCACAGCGCGGCTACAATGAGCAGTTCTTC
j_call: TRBJ2-3; clone_size: .; d_call: .; v_call: TRBV5-5; cdr3_aa: CASSSADTQYF; cdr3_nt: TGTGCCAGCAGCTCCGCAGATACGCAGTATTTT
j_call: TRBJ1-1; clone_size: once; d_call: TRBD1; v_call: TRBV5-1; cdr3_aa: CASSKDRGSTEAFF; cdr3_nt: TGCGCCAGCAGCAAGGACAGGGGAAGTACTGAAGCTTTCTTT
j_call: TRBJ2-7; clone_size: .; d_call: .; v_call: TRBV2; cdr3_aa: CASRGGGYEQYF; cdr3_nt: TGTGCCAGCAGAGGCGGTGGCTACGAGCAGTACTTC
j_call: TRBJ1-1; clone_size: .; d_call: TRBD1; v_call: TRBV9; cdr3_aa: CASSDGQGDTEAFF; cdr3_nt: TGTGCCAGCAGCGATGGACAGGGCGACACTGAAGCTTTCTTT
j_call: TRBJ2-7; clone_size: .; d_call: .; v_call: TRBV5-5; cdr3_aa: CASSPYGRGNYEQYF; cdr3_nt: TGTGCCAGCAGCCCCTATGGGCGGGGTAACTACGAGCAGTACTTC
j_call: TRBJ1-2; clone_size: .; d_call: .; v_call: TRBV19; cdr3_aa: CASSIATRAPDRTF; cdr3_nt: TGTGCCAGTAGTATTGCAACGAGAGCCCCGGACAGAACCTTC
j_call: TRBJ2-7; clone_size: .; d_call: TRBD1; v_call: TRBV11-1; cdr3_aa: CASSFYRGRQYF; cdr3_nt: TGTGCCAGCAGCTTTTACAGGGGGCGGCAGTACTTC
j_call: TRBJ2-3; clone_size: .; d_call: TRBD1; v_call: TRBV2; cdr3_aa: CASSEFSGTGAADTQYF; cdr3_nt: TGTGCCAGCAGCGAATTCTCCGGGACAGGGGCGGCAGATACGCAGTATTTT
j_call: TRBJ1-1; clone_size: .; d_call: .; v_call: TRBV5-1; cdr3_aa: CASSSTDSTEAFF; cdr3_nt: TGCGCCAGCAGCTCGACGGACAGCACTGAAGCTTTCTTT
j_call: TRBJ1-1; clone_size: .; d_call: .; v_call: TRBV13; cdr3_aa: CASSLVGGNTEAFF; cdr3_nt: TGTGCCAGCAGCTTAGTGGGGGGAAACACTGAAGCTTTCTTT